The rows below give T cell receptor beta chains drawn from one sample of a study of cytomegalovirus exposure and HLA in healthy donors. The repertoire was sequenced with immunoSEQ multiplex PCR; TCRdb's copy has only in-frame clones and lacks some. This table has 100,000 or so clones, more than 75% appearing once. Sequencing used PBMCs. All receptors derive from a woman aged 45-65 years in good health and CMV-seropositive. CDR3s include the opening cysteine and the closing phenylalanine or tryptophan. The order of the fields is J gene, D gene, V gene, CDR3 length, clone size, CDR3 DNA, CDR3 protein. D genes are given only for firm matches. Some rows mark clone size as missing; the rest say once, few, many or name a class of expanded clone.

TRBJ2-5 TRBD1 TRBV2 18 NA TGTGCCAGCAGTGAAGCTACGGGGACAGATTGGTACCAAGAGACCCAGTACTTC CASSEATGTDWYQETQYF
TRBJ2-7 TRBD2 TRBV18 15 NA TGTGCCAGCTCACCAAATACGGGAGGGTCCTACGAGCAGTACTTC CASSPNTGGSYEQYF
TRBJ2-7 NA TRBV27 14 NA TGTGCCAGCAGTTTATCTCCTAGCCTCCACGAGCAGTACTTC CASSLSPSLHEQYF
TRBJ1-3 NA TRBV4-2 15 few TGTGCCAGCAGCCAAGATGCCGCTATTATTACAGGGATATATTTT CASSQDAAIITGIYF
TRBJ1-1 NA TRBV5-1 11 NA TGCGCCAGCAGCTTTCGACAGGAAGCTTTCTTT CASSFRQEAFF
TRBJ2-7 TRBD1 TRBV27 13 NA TGTGCCAGCAGTGAACAGGGGGCGTCCGAGCAGTACTTC CASSEQGASEQYF
TRBJ1-6 NA TRBV7-9 17 NA TGTGCCAGCAGCTTATGGAGGGAGAGCTCCTATAATTCACCCCTCCACTTT CASSLWRESSYNSPLHF
TRBJ1-2 NA TRBV5-1 13 NA TGCGCCAGCAGCCACAATGGAGGGGAAGGCTACACCTTC CASSHNGGEGYTF
TRBJ1-2 TRBD1 TRBV11-2 12 NA TGTGCCAGCAGCTTTACAGGGGGAGGCTACACCTTC CASSFTGGGYTF
TRBJ2-7 TRBD1 TRBV11-2 13 NA TGTGCCAGCAGCCGACAGGGGTCGAGGGAGCAGTACTTC CASSRQGSREQYF
TRBJ1-3 NA TRBV11-3 14 NA TGTGCCAGCAGCTTGGGGCGAGACGGAAACACCATATATTTT CASSLGRDGNTIYF
TRBJ2-3 TRBD2 TRBV15 15 NA TGTGCCACCAAAACTAGCGGGGGAAGCACAGATACGCAGTATTTT CATKTSGGSTDTQYF
TRBJ2-1 NA TRBV11-2 16 NA TGTGCCAGCAGCTTGGGGGGGACAGGCTTCTACAATGAGCAGTTCTTC CASSLGGTGFYNEQFF
TRBJ2-2 TRBD2 TRBV18 16 NA TGTGCCAGCTCACTGAGGACTAGCGGGACGATCGGGGAGCTGTTTTTT CASSLRTSGTIGELFF
TRBJ1-2 TRBD1 TRBV6-5 12 once TGTGCCAGCAGTACACCACCGGGACAGGGACTCTTC CASSTPPGQGLF
TRBJ1-4 NA TRBV18 13 NA TGTGCCAGCTCTCCAAGGGGAAGCGAAAAACTGTTTTTT CASSPRGSEKLFF
TRBJ2-1 TRBD2 TRBV19 16 NA TGTGCCAGTAGTAGCCTAGCGGGGGTATCCCAGGGTGAGCAGTTCTTC CASSSLAGVSQGEQFF
TRBJ2-1 TRBD2 TRBV7-6 20 NA TGTGCCAGCACTTTTAGAGAGGGAAGGGCGACTAGCGGGAGTTGGGATGAGCAGTTCTTC CASTFREGRATSGSWDEQFF
TRBJ1-1 TRBD1 TRBV27 15 NA TGTGCCAGCCGCCGAGGACAGGGAATGAACACTGAAGCTTTCTTT CASRRGQGMNTEAFF